Below, one TCR beta chain is given with its context. Its antigen is unknown. It has no much larger one-base neighbor in the sample; base qualities were not kept. The library came from the immunoSEQ multiplex PCR assay. Under the source paper's analysis protocol: A statistical classification framework was built to diagnose cytomegalovirus status from the catalog of TCR beta chain sequences. Drawn from immuneACCESS, this table holds only the in-frame rearrangements with V and J called that TCRdb kept. Clones are partly lost; checked studies trace under half to an unresolved V gene and leave the rest unexplained. Clonal size and the V and J genes are those of that table, whereas D and trimming came from the DNA. The sample records 180,000 or so clones, about 89% of which are singletons. The ten largest make up less than 9.5% of the sample. Looking up the germline V gene (reference sequence) yields CDR1 PRHDT and CDR2 FYEKMQ. Its CDR3 holds 15 amino acids, cysteine through phenylalanine. The CDR3 DNA has 45 bases and is translated from base 1. V was cut back by 5 bases and J by 7 bases, leaving a gap of 17 bases between them.

This sample is part of a study of cytomegalovirus exposure and HLA in healthy donors (dated by TCRdb to about 2017). About the full investigation: According to a later analysis, the 120 or so validation repertoires were produced on the same platform as the approximately 610 repertoires of the first cohort. In addition to the first cohort of about 650 subjects, a separate validation cohort of 120 different subjects was used. The study aimed to test whether signatures of past pathogen exposure could be identified by cataloging public T cell receptors. The study combined high-throughput TCR immunosequencing, statistical association of individual TCRs with disease status, and machine learning to predict cytomegalovirus infection status.

Separate from the roughly 650-subject first cohort, the validation cohort of roughly 110 subjects was the group to which the donors belonged. Overall results and qualifications from the work: The validation cohort had no HLA typing available for a later analysis, so co-occurrence within that cohort was assessed over all 110 or so repertoires. The authors suggested that the approach could potentially be extended to other disease states and immunological phenotypes. Three of the identified cytomegalovirus-associated TCR beta chains were confirmed in vitro to be specific for cytomegalovirus antigens. The classifier was reported to diagnose cytomegalovirus status with high specificity and sensitivity in both the original cohort and the validation cohort. Most TCR sequences were seen in very few donors, while some public TCRs were found in many individuals. The study gave a list of under 200 TCR beta chains associated with cytomegalovirus. A later analysis found that TCRs clustered in the first cohort also tended to co-occur in the 95 to 150 validation repertoires, with 94% of cluster scores above 0.

The sample comprised PBMCs. The receptor's source is a man aged 25 to 40 in good health and CMV-seropositive. The chain is encoded by TRBV13 joined to TRBJ1-4, and the D gene may be TRBD1, 5 bases matching. The CDR3 amino acid sequence is: CASSPPGAPSEKLFF. The nucleotide sequence is TGTGCCAGCAGCCCACCCGGGGCGCCGAGTGAAAAACTGTTTTTT. With the rest looked up from the reference TRBV13 and TRBJ1-4 genes rather than sequenced, the full variable domain is AAGVIQSPRHLIKEKRETATLKCYPIPRHDTVYWYQQGPGQDPQFLISFYEKMQSDKGSIPDRFSAQQFSDYHSELNMSSLELGDSALYFCASSPPGAPSEKLFFGSGTQLSVL.